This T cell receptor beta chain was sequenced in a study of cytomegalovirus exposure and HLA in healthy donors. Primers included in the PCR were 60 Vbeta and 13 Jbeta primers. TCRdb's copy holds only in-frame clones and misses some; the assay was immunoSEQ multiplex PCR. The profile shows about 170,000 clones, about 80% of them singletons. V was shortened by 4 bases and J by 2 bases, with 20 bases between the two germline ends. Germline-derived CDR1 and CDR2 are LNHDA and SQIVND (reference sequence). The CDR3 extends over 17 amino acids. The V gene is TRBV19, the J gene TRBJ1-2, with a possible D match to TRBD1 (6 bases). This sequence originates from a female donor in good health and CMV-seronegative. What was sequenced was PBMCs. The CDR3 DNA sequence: TGTGCCAGTAGTACCGAACAGGGACGGATCTTCAACTATGGCTACACCTTC. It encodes CASSTEQGRIFNYGYTF. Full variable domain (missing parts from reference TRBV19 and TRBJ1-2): DGGITQSPKYLFRKEGQNVTLSCEQNLNHDAMYWYRQDPGQGLRLIYYSQIVNDFQKGDIAEGYSVSREKKESFPLTVTSAQKNPTAFYLCASSTEQGRIFNYGYTFGSGTRLTVV.